This TCR beta chain was observed in a study of cytomegalovirus exposure and HLA in healthy donors. The length of the CDR3 is 15 residues. Germline V gives CDR1 SGDLS, CDR2 YYNGEE. With 4 bases removed from V and 5 bases from J, the gap between germline ends came to 15 bases. Method: immunoSEQ multiplex PCR; TCRdb's copy keeps in-frame clones and lacks some. The sample has fewer than 200,000 clones, around 85% seen once. The sample taken for sequencing was PBMCs. The chain uses TRBV9 and TRBJ2-2, with D maybe TRBD1 (7 bases). This TCR was sampled from a young man in good health and CMV-seropositive. The CDR3 DNA follows: TGTGCCAGCAGCCCACGTTCAGGGGGGACCGGGGAGCTGTTTTTT. This gives the protein CASSPRSGGTGELFF.